The source of this TCR beta chain is a study of OX40 agonist ivuxolimab in advanced cancers. At the level of the study: Patients' therapy was ivuxolimab, an antibody that acts as an agonist of OX40 (CD134). A partial response was reached by three patients: one with hepatocellular carcinoma and two with cutaneous melanoma.

The V gene end was trimmed by 1 base and the J gene end by 4 bases; junction bases not matched to a gene: 3. This CDR3 has 15 amino acids. Germline CDR1 reads SEHNR; CDR2 reads FQNEAQ (reference sequence). Patients were ineligible given autoimmune disease history or systemic immunosuppression. The method was immunoSEQ multiplex PCR; TCRdb's version includes in-frame clones alone and lacks a portion of them. The table shows 100,000 to 150,000 clones, with around 90% occurring only once. About this clone itself: Its antigen remains unknown.

Study-wide results and caveats: Both CD4+ and CD8+ T cell populations in blood had undergone clonal expansion by week 6 at 0.1 to 3.0 mg/kg.

The receptor's source is an adult with an advanced solid tumor such as melanoma, head and neck, liver or kidney cancer. Sequences were derived from CD4+ or CD8+ T cells sorted from blood, sampled in a trial of the OX40 agonist ivuxolimab. The chain has TRBV7-9 and TRBJ1-1; 10 nucleotides match TRBD1. The CDR3 coding sequence is TGTGCCAGCAGCTTAGGACAGGGGGCTGTCACTGAAGCTTTCTTT. Its translation: CASSLGQGAVTEAFF. The full variable domain, its missing parts supplied by reference TRBV7-9 and TRBJ1-1, is DTGVSQNPRHKITKRGQNVTFRCDPISEHNRLYWYRQTLGQGPEFLTYFQNEAQLEKSRLLSDRFSAERPKGSFSTLEIQRTEQGDSAMYLCASSLGQGAVTEAFFGQGTRLTVV.